Sequencing of this TCR beta chain was carried out in a study of CXCR3-negative and CXCR3-positive naive CD8 T cells. Whole-study findings and limits: Freshly isolated PBMCs were used in most assays, given partial CXCR3 loss after freezing. Diversity was high in both naive subsets and much lower in memory cells. TRBV-TRBJ usage matched between naive CXCR3-negative and CXCR3-positive cells but not between memory cells. When CXCR3-positive naive cells were set against CXCR3-negative naive cells, the former had more hydrophobic TRB CDR3s.

Per the germline V gene, CDR1 is GTSNPN and CDR2 is SVGIG (reference sequence). This CDR3 contains 14 residues. With UMI labels, 5' RACE was used to prepare the TRB cDNA libraries. TCRdb reprocessed the 5' RACE reads and reports one entry per CDR3 protein, with no DNA. Its table records fewer than 60,000 distinct CDR3 sequences. As for this clonotype: Its antigen is unknown.

Material: naive CXCR3- CD8+ T cells from blood. The subset is: CD45RO-CCR7+CD27+CD95- naive CD8+ T cells lacking CXCR3 (TNR3-). The TCR originated in a human donor in good health. Some clones in this sample may be carry-over from other donors' samples. The chain is built from TRBV30 and TRBJ1-1. CDR3 loop: CAWSEGRPNTEAFF.